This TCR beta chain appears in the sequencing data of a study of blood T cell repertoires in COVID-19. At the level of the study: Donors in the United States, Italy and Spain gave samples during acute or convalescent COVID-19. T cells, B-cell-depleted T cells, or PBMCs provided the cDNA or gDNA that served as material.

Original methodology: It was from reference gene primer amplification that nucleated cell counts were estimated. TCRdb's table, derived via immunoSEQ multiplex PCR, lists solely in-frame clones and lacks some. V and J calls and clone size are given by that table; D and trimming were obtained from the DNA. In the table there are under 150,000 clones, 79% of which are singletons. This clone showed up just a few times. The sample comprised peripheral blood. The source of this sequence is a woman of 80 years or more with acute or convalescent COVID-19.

The CDR3, as DNA: TGTGCCAGCAGCCGGGGAGGGTACTACGAGCAGTACTTC. Amino acids: CASSRGGYYEQYF. This sequence joins TRBV21-1 and TRBJ2-7; TRBD2, as called in the table, went unchecked against the DNA. TRBV21-1 is an annotated pseudogene. The CDR3 is 13 residues long.